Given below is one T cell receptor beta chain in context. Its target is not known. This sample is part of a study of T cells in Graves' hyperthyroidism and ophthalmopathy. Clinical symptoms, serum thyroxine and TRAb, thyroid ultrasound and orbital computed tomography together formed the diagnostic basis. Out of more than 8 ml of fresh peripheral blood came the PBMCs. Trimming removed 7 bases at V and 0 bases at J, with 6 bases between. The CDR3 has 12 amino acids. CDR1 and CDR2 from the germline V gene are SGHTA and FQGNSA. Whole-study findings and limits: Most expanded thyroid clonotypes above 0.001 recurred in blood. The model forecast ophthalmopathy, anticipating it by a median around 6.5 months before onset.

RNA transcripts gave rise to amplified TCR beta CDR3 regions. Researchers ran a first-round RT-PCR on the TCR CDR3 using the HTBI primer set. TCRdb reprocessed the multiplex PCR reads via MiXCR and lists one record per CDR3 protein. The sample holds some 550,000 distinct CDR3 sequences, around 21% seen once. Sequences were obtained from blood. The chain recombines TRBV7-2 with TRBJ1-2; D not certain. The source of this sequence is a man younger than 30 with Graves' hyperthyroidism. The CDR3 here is CASTNANYGYTF. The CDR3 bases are TGTGCCAGCACCAATGCTAACTATGGCTACACCTTC.